The 10 T cell receptor beta chains reported below all come from one sample, sequenced in a study of cytomegalovirus exposure and HLA in healthy donors. The study ran its PCR with 60 Vbeta and 13 Jbeta primers. The protocol was immunoSEQ multiplex PCR, while the TCRdb copy is restricted to in-frame clones and leaves out a portion. This sample has around 130,000 clones, with about 80% found just once. The specimen sequenced was PBMCs. The receptors were gathered from a man in his forties in good health and CMV-seronegative.

The rearrangement uses TRBV5-4 and TRBJ2-5, with 12 bases identical to TRBD2. J gave up 4 bases and V 4 bases, and 20 bases lay outside the gene matches. The germline V gene has CDR1 SGHNT and CDR2 YYREEE (reference sequence). The length of the CDR3 is 20 residues. The CDR3 bases are TGTGCCAGCAGCCCGGAGGTCTGGGCTAGCGGGGGGGCCACTGGAGAGACCCAGTACTTC. Its protein product is CASSPEVWASGGATGETQYF.

The V call is TRBV19, the J call TRBJ2-3; 10 bases are a match to TRBD1. V lost 3 bases, J lost 4 bases, and 13 bases stayed unmatched. CDR3 length equals 18 residues. Germline V lookup: CDR1 LNHDA, CDR2 SQIVND (reference sequence). The CDR3 protein is CASSMTAETGGRADTQYF. CDR3 DNA sequence: TGTGCCAGTAGTATGACGGCCGAGACAGGGGGCCGAGCAGATACGCAGTATTTT.

This clone was counted between two and nine times. The CDR3 protein is CSGDSQSDGYTF. CDR3 nucleotide sequence: TGCAGCGGGGACAGTCAGTCCGATGGCTACACCTTC. The chain is built from TRBV29-1 and TRBJ1-2; TRBD1 matches at 7 bases. This CDR3 is built from 12 residues. Per the germline V gene, CDR1 is SQVTM and CDR2 is ANQGSEA. The V segment lost 7 bases and the J segment 6 bases; nucleotides outside the gene matches: 8.

The chain is built from TRBV2 and TRBJ2-1; TRBD1 agrees at 8 bases. Germline V lookup: CDR1 SNHLY, CDR2 FYNNEI. CDR3 length: 15 amino acids. The V segment lost 5 bases and the J segment 1 base; nucleotides outside the gene matches: 4. The CDR3, as DNA: TGTGCCAGCAGTCCTCAGGGGGCGTCCTACAATGAGCAGTTCTTC. Its protein product is CASSPQGASYNEQFF.

The chain couples TRBV28 to TRBJ1-4; D is undetermined. Trimming took 6 bases from V and 8 from J, leaving 19 bases between them. Germline loops: CDR1 MDHEN, CDR2 SYDVKM. The CDR3 extends over 15 amino acids. Here the CDR3 DNA reads TGTGCCAGCAGACTCTCTCGGCAGTCTAGAGAAAAACTGTTTTTT. This encodes CASRLSRQSREKLFF.

This clone was counted a single time. The V and J genes are TRBV18 and TRBJ2-1, with 9 bases identical to TRBD2. The CDR3 consists of 17 residues. Germline assignment: CDR1 KGHSH and CDR2 LQKENI. Losses at the gene ends were 3 bases for V and 5 bases for J; bases not matched to a gene: 11. CDR3 bases: TGTGCCAGCTCACCTAGATTAGCGGGGGCCTTAGACAATGAGCAGTTCTTC. Protein product: CASSPRLAGALDNEQFF.

V usage is TRBV6-5 and J usage is TRBJ2-5; 8 bases are shared with TRBD1. This CDR3 region has 16 residues. Germline V gives CDR1 MNHEY, CDR2 SVGAGI. J lost 5 bases, V lost 3 bases, and 11 bases had no gene match. The CDR3 spells CASSYQGQGIMETQYF. CDR3 nucleotide sequence: TGTGCCAGCAGTTATCAAGGACAGGGAATTATGGAGACCCAGTACTTC.

The rearrangement uses TRBV5-6 and TRBJ1-2, with TRBD1 matching over 8 bases. V was pared by 4 bases and J by 0 bases, with 8 bases of the junction left unmatched. Germline CDR1 is SGHDT and CDR2 is YYEEEE. The CDR3 length is 16 residues. The CDR3 region is CASSPGQGHSNYGYTF. Written as DNA, the CDR3 is TGTGCCAGCAGCCCCGGACAGGGACATTCTAACTATGGCTACACCTTC.

This clone was counted only a few times. The chain carries TRBV5-6 and TRBJ2-1, with 8 positions matching TRBD2. Germline V lookup: CDR1 SGHDT, CDR2 YYEEEE. The CDR3 is 12 residues long. V shed 0 bases, J shed 12 bases, and the junction held 2 bases outside the gene matches. The DNA for the CDR3 is TGTGCCAGCAGCTTGGGCGCGGGGGGGCAGTTCTTC. It specifies CASSLGAGGQFF.

The chain carries TRBV28 and TRBJ1-4; 11 bases line up with TRBD1. CDR3 length: 16 amino acids. Germline V gives CDR1 MDHEN, CDR2 SYDVKM. V gave up 5 bases and J gave up 1 base; unmatched junction bases: 3. The CDR3 nucleotides are TGTGCCAGCAGTCTGGGGACAGGGGGAACTAATGAAAAACTGTTTTTT. Its protein product is CASSLGTGGTNEKLFF.